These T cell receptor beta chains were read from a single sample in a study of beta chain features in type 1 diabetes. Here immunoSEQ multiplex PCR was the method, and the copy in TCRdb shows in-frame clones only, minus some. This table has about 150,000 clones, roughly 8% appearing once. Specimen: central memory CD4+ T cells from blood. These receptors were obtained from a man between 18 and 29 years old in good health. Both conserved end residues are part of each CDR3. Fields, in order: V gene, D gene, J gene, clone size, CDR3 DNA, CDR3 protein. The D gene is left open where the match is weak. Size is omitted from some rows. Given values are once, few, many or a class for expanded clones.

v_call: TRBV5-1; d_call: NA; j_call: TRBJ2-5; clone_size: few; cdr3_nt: TGCGCCAGCACCCTGGACAGCCAACCATTGAAGACCCAGTACTTC; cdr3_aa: CASTLDSQPLKTQYF
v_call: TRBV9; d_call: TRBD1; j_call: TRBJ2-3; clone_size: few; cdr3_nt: TGTGCCAGCAGCGTCCTACAGGGGAGTTTCACAGATACGCAGTATTTT; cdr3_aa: CASSVLQGSFTDTQYF
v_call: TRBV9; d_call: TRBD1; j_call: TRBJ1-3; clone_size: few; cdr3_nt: TGTGCCAGCAGCGTATTCAGTGAGGGGGCCTCTGGAAACACCATATATTTT; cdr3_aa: CASSVFSEGASGNTIYF
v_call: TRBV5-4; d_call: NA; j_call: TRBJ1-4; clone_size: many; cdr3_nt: TGTGCCAGCAGCTACAGTCTGAATGAAAAACTGTTTTTT; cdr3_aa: CASSYSLNEKLFF
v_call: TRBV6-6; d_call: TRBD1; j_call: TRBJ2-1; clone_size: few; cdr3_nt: TGTGCCAGCAGTTACTCGGGACAGATCTACAATGAGCAGTTCTTC; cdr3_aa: CASSYSGQIYNEQFF
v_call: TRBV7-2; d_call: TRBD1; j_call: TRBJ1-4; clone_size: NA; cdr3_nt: TGTGCCAGCAGCATACACAGGGGAACTAATGAAAAACTGTTTTTT; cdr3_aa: CASSIHRGTNEKLFF
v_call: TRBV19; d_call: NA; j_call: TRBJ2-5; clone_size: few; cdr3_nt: TGTGCCAGTGGGGGCAAGCAAGAGACCCAGTACTTC; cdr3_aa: CASGGKQETQYF
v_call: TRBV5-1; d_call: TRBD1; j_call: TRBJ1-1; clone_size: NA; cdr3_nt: TGCGCCAGCAGCTTAGGGCAGGGGGGAACTGAAGCTTTCTTT; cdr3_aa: CASSLGQGGTEAFF
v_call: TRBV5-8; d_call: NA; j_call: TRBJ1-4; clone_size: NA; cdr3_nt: TGTGCCAGCAGCTTCGAGGATGAAAAACTGTTTTTT; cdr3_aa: CASSFEDEKLFF
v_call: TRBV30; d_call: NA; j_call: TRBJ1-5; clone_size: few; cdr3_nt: TGTGCCTGGAGTGTAGGGGGGGCCAATCAGCCCCAGCATTTT; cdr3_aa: CAWSVGGANQPQHF
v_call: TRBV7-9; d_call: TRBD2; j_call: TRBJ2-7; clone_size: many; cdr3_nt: TGTGCCAGCAGCTTAGCCCGGGGACTAGCGGAGGCTGGCTACGAGCAGTACTTC; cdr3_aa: CASSLARGLAEAGYEQYF
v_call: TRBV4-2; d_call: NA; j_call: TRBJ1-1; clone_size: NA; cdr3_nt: TGTGCCAGCAGCCAACAGGGTTTCTCCGAAGCTTTCTTT; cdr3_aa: CASSQQGFSEAFF
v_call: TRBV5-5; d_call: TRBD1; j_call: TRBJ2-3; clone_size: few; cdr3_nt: TGTGCCAGCAGCTACCTACGGACAGGGGGAAAAGATACGCAGTATTTT; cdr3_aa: CASSYLRTGGKDTQYF
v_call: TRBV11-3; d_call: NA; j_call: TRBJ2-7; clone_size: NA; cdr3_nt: TGTGCCAGCAGCTTTTCCGCGGGCTACGAGCAGTACTTC; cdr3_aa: CASSFSAGYEQYF
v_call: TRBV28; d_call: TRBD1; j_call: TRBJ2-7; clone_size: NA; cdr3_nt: TGTGCCAGCACCCTGGGACAGGGTATTTACGAGCAGTACTTC; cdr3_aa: CASTLGQGIYEQYF
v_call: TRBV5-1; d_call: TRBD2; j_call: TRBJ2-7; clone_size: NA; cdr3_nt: TGCGCCAGCAGGCTCAACCTAGGGTCTGGGGGGGACGAGCAGTACTTC; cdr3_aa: CASRLNLGSGGDEQYF
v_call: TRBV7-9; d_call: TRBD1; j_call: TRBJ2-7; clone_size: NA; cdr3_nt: TGTGCCAGCAGCCTCGGACAGGGGTTCGACGAGCAGTACTTC; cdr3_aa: CASSLGQGFDEQYF
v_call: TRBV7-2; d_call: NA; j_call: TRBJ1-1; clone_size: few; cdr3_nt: TGTGCCAGCAGCTTAGGGAACAGGCAGAACACTGAAGCTTTCTTT; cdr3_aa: CASSLGNRQNTEAFF
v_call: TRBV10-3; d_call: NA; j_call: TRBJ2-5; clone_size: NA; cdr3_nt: TGTGCCATCAGCGACTTTCGGGCGGGGGAGACCCAGTACTTC; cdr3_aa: CAISDFRAGETQYF
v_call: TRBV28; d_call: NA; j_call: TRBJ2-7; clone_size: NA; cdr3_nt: TGTGCCAGCACACTGACAGCAACGAACGAGCAGTACTTC; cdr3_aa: CASTLTATNEQYF
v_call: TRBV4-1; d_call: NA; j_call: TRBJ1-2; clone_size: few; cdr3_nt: TGCGCCAGCAGCCAAGATCGGGGATTAGGTGGCTACACCTTC; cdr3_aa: CASSQDRGLGGYTF
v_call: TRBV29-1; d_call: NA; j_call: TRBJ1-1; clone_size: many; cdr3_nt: TGCAGCGTTGAAGGCAGAGGAGCTTTCTTT; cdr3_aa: CSVEGRGAFF
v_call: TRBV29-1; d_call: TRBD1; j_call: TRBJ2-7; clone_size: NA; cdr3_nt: TGCAGCGCTGTACAGGGGGGAGATTCCTACGAGCAGTACTTC; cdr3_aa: CSAVQGGDSYEQYF
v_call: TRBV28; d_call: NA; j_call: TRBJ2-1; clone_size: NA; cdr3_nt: TGTGCCAGCAGAAGCTATTACTCCTACAATGAGCAGTTCTTC; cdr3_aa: CASRSYYSYNEQFF
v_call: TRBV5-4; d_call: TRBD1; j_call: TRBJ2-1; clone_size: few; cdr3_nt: TGTGCCAGCAGCACGGGGACAGAATACAATGAGCAGTTCTTC; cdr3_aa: CASSTGTEYNEQFF
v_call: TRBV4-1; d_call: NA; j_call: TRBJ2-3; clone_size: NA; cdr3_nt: TGCGCCAGCGGGCTTCGGGGGGCTGGGGGAGATACGCAGTATTTT; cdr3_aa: CASGLRGAGGDTQYF
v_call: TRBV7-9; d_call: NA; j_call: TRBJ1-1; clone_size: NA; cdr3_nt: TGTGCCAGCAGCTTAGCAGGGGGGAACACTGAAGCTTTCTTT; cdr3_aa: CASSLAGGNTEAFF
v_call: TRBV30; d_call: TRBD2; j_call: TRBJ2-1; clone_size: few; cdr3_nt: TGTGCCTGGAGTGTACCGACTAGCGGGAGAAAGTTCTTC; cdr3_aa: CAWSVPTSGRKFF
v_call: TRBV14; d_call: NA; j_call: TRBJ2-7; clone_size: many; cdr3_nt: TGTGCCAGCAGCCAAGGGCGGGGGCCCTACGAGCAGTACTTC; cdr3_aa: CASSQGRGPYEQYF
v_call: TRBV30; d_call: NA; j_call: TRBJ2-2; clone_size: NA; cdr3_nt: TGTGCCTGGAGTGGACAGCCGAACACCGGGGAGCTGTTTTTT; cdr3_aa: CAWSGQPNTGELFF
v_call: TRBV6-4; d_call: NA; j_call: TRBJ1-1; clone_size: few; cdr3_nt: TGTGCCAGCAGTTATCAACAGGGAAAGGGTGAAGCTTTCTTT; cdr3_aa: CASSYQQGKGEAFF
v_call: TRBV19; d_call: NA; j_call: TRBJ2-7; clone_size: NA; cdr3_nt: TGTGCCAGTAGTTCACAGGTCCTAAGTGGCGAGCAGTACTTC; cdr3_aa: CASSSQVLSGEQYF
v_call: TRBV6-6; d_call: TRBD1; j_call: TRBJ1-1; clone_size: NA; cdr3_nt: TGTGCCAGCAGCCGCGACAGGGATGACACTGAAGCTTTCTTT; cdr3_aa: CASSRDRDDTEAFF
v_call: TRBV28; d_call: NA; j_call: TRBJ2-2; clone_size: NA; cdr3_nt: TGTGCCAGCACCGAGGATGACAGGTTCGGCGGGGAGCTGTTTTTT; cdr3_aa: CASTEDDRFGGELFF
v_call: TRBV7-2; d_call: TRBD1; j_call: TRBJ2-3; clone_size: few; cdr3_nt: TGTGCCAGCAGCTTCGAGAGGGGGCTAAGGAATACGCAGTATTTT; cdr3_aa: CASSFERGLRNTQYF
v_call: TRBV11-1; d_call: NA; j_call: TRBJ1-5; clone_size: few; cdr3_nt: TGTGCCAGCAGCCAAGGACAGTTAAATCAGCCCCAGCATTTT; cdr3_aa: CASSQGQLNQPQHF
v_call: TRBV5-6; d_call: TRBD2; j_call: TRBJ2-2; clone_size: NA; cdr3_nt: TGTGCCAGCAGCACCCGGACTAGCGGGTGGAACACCGGGGAGCTGTTTTTT; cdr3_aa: CASSTRTSGWNTGELFF
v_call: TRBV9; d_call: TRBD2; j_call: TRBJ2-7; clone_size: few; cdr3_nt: TGTGCCAGCAGCCCCCGTAGCGGGGCCTACGAGCAGTACTTC; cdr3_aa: CASSPRSGAYEQYF
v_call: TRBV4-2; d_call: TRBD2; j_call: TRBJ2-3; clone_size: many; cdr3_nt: TGTGCCAGCAGCCCGAACGCGGCGGGGCGGGGGACAGATACGCAGTATTTT; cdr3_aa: CASSPNAAGRGTDTQYF
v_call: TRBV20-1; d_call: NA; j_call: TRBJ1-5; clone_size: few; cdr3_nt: TGCTCGTCCGGCCTAGGTAAGGCCCAGCATTTT; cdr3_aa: CSSGLGKAQHF
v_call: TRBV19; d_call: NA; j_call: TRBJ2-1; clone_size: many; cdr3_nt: TGTGCCAGTAGTGCAACCCACCAGGGCGGTGAGCAGTTCTTC; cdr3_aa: CASSATHQGGEQFF
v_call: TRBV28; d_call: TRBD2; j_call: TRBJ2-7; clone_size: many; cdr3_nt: TGTGCCAGCAGTTTGGGGGGGTCAATCTACGAGCAGTACTTC; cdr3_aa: CASSLGGSIYEQYF
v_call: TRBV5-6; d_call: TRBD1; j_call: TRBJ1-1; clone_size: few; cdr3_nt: TGTGCCAGCAGCTTGGCGGGACAGGGTCGCGGAGCTTTCTTT; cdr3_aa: CASSLAGQGRGAFF
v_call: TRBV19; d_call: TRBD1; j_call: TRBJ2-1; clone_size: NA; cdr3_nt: TGTGCCAGTAGTATCAACAGGGGTCCGGGTGAGCAGTTCTTC; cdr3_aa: CASSINRGPGEQFF
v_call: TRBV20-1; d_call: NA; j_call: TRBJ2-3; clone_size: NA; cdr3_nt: TGCAGTGCCCTTGAGAGCGGTACGCAGTATTTT; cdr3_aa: CSALESGTQYF
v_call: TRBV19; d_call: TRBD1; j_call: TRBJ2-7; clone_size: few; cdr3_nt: TGTGCCAGTAGTGTCGGGGACAGGGGCTACGAGCAGTACTTC; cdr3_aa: CASSVGDRGYEQYF
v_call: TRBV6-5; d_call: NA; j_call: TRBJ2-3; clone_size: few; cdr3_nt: TGTGCCAGCAGTTACTCAGGCGGGGCCAGCACAGATACGCAGTATTTT; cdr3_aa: CASSYSGGASTDTQYF
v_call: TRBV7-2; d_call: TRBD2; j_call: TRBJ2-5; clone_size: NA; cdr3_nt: TGTGCCAGCAGCACAGGACTAGCGCGAGAGACCCAGTACTTC; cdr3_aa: CASSTGLARETQYF
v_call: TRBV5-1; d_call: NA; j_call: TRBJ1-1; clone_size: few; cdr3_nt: TGCGCCAGCAGCTTGTCGGGGGACACTGAAGCTTTCTTT; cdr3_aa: CASSLSGDTEAFF
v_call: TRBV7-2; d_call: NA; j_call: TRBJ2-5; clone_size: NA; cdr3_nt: TGTGCCAGCAGCTTAGTTCGGCAGGGATTTGGAGAGACCCAGTACTTC; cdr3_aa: CASSLVRQGFGETQYF
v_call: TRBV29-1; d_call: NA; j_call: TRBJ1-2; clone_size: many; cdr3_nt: TGCAGCGTTGAGTTTCGCGGGGGATACTATGGCTACACCTTC; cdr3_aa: CSVEFRGGYYGYTF
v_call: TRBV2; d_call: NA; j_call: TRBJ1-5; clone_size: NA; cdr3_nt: TGTGCCAGCAGTGGAGAAGCGAGAATAAATCAGCCCCAGCATTTT; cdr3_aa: CASSGEARINQPQHF
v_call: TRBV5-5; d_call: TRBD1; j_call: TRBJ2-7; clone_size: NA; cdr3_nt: TGTGCCAGCAGCTCAGCACAGGGGGCAGTCTACGAGCAGTACTTC; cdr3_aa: CASSSAQGAVYEQYF
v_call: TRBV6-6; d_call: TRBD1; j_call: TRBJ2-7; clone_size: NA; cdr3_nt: TGTGCCAGCAGTCGAGGGACAGGGGGCTACGAGCAGTACTTC; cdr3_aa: CASSRGTGGYEQYF